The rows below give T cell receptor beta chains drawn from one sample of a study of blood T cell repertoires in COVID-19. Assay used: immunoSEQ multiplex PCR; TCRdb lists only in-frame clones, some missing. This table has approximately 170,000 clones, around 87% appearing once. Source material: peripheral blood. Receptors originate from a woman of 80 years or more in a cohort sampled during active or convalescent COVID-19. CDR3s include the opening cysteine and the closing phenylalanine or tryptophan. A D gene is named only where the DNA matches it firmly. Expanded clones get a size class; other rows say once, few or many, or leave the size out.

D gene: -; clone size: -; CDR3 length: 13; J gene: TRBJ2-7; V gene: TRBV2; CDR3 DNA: TGTGCCAGCAGTACCCGGAGGGACTACGAGCAGTACTTC; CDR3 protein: CASSTRRDYEQYF
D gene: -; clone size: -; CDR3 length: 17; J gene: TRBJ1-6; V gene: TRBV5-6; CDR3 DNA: TGTGCCAGCAGCTTGGGGGGCCCTTATTTTCTGGATTCACCCCTCCACTTT; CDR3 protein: CASSLGGPYFLDSPLHF
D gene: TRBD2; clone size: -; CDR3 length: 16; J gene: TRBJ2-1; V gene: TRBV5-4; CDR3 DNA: TGTGCCAGCAGCTCTGGGACTAGCGGGAGCTACAATGAGCAGTTCTTC; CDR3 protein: CASSSGTSGSYNEQFF
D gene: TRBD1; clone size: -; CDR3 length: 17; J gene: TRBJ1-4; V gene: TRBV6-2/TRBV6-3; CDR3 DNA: TGTGCCAGCAGTTACTCCCAGACAGGGGCAACTAATGAAAAACTGTTTTTT; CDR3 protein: CASSYSQTGATNEKLFF
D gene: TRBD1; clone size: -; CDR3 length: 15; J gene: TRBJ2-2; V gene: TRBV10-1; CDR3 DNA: TGCGCCAGCAGCGTCCAGGGGGCGAACACCGGGGAGCTGTTTTTT; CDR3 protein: CASSVQGANTGELFF
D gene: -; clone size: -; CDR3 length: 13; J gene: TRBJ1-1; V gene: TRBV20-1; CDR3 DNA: TGCAGTGCTAGTGGGCTCCTGAACACTGAAGCTTTCTTT; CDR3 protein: CSASGLLNTEAFF
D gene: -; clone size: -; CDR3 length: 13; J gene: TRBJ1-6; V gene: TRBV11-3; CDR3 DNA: TGTGCCAGCAGCTTAGATGCGAATTCACCCCTCCACTTT; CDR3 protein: CASSLDANSPLHF
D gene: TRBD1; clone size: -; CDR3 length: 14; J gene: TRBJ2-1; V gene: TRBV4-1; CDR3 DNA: TGCGCCAGCAGCCATGGACAGGGCGGGAATGAGCAGTTCTTC; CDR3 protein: CASSHGQGGNEQFF
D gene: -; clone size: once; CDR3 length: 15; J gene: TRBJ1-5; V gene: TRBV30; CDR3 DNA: TGTGCCTGGAGTGTACAACCACGGGGCAATCAGCCCCAGCATTTT; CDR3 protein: CAWSVQPRGNQPQHF
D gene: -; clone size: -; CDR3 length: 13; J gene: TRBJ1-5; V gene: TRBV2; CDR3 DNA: TGTGCCAGCAGGGACACTGGCCCCCGGCCCCAGCATTTT; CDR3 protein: CASRDTGPRPQHF
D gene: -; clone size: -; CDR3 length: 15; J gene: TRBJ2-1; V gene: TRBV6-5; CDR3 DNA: TGTGCCAGCAGACGACTGATCGGCTCCTACAATGAGCAGTTCTTC; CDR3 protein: CASRRLIGSYNEQFF
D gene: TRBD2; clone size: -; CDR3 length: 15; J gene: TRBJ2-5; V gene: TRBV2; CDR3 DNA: TGTGCCAGCAGTTATCAAAGCGGGGACCAAGAGACCCAGTACTTC; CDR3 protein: CASSYQSGDQETQYF
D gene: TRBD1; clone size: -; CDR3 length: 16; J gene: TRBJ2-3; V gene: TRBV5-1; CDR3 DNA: TGCGCCAGCAGCTCCTGGGGACAGGGAAGGAGAGATACGCAGTATTTT; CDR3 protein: CASSSWGQGRRDTQYF
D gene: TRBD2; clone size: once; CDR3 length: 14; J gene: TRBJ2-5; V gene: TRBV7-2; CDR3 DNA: TGTGCCAGCAGCTTACTAGCGGGGCAAGAGACCCAGTACTTC; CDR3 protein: CASSLLAGQETQYF
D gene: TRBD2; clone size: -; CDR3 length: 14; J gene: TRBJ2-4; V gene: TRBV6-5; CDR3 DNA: TGTGCCAGCAGTACTAGCGTACCCAAAAACATTCAGTACTTC; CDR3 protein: CASSTSVPKNIQYF
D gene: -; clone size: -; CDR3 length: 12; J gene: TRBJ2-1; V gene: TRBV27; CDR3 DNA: TGTGCCAGCAGTTTATCTAACAATGAGCAGTTCTTC; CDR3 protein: CASSLSNNEQFF
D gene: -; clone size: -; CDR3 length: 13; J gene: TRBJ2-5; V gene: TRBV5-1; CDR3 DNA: TGCGCCAGCAGCTTGGGCGGGGACGAGACCCAGTACTTC; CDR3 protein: CASSLGGDETQYF
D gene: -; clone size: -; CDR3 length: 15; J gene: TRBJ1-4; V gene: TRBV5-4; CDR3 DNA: TGTGCCAGCAGCTTGGGGCAGGGCCTTAATGAAAAACTGTTTTTT; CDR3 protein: CASSLGQGLNEKLFF
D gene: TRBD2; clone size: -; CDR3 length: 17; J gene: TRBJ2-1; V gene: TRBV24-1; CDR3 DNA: TGTGCCACCAGTGATTCGGGGGGCGGGAGGGATTACAATGAGCAGTTCTTC; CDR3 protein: CATSDSGGGRDYNEQFF
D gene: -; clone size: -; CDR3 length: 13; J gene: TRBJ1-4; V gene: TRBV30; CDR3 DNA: TGTGCCTGGCGAGCGGTGGACAGTGAAAAACTGTTTTTT; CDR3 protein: CAWRAVDSEKLFF
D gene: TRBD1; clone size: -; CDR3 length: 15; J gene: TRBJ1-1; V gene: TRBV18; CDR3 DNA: TGTGCCAGCTCACCATCCCAGGGGGCGAACACTGAAGCTTTCTTT; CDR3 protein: CASSPSQGANTEAFF
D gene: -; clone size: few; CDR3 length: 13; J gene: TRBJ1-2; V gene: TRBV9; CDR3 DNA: TGTGCCAGCAGCCGTCTGGGAGGGGATGGCTACACCTTC; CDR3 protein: CASSRLGGDGYTF
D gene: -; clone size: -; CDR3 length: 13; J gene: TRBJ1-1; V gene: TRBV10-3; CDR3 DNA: TGTGCCATCAGTATGATGGGGAGCACTGAAGCTTTCTTT; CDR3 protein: CAISMMGSTEAFF
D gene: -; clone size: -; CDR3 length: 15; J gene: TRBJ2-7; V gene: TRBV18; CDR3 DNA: TGTGCCAGCTCACCACCGGGGCAGGGAGGTTACGAGCAGTACTTC; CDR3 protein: CASSPPGQGGYEQYF
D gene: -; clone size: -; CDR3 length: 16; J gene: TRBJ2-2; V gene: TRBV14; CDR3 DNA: TGTGCCAGCAGCCCTTCCCCGGGAGCCTTACTGGGGGAGCTGTTTTTT; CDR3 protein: CASSPSPGALLGELFF
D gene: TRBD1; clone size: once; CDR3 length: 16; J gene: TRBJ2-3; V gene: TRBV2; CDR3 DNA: TGTGCCAGCAGTGGGGAAGACAGGGATAGCACAGATACGCAGTATTTT; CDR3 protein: CASSGEDRDSTDTQYF
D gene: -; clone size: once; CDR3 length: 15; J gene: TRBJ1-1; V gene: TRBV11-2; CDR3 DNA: TGTGCCAGCAGCACCCTTACAGAGCTCAGGGCTGAAGCTTTCTTT; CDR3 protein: CASSTLTELRAEAFF
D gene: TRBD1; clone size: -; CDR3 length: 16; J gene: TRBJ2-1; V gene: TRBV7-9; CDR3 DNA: TGTGCCAGCAGCACATTCCGGACAGGGCTAATCAATGAGCAGTTCTTC; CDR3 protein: CASSTFRTGLINEQFF
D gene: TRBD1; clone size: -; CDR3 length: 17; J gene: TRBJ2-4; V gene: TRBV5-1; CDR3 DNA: TGCGCCAGCAGCTTGGTTGGGACAGTCGAGGCCAAAAACATTCAGTACTTC; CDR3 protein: CASSLVGTVEAKNIQYF
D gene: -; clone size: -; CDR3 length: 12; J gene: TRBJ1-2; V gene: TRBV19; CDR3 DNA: TGTGCCAGCCTCGGGTATAACTATGGCTACACCTTC; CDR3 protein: CASLGYNYGYTF
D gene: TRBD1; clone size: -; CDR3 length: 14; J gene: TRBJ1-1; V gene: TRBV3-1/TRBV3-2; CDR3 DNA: TGTGCCAGCACGCTGACAGGGGGCGTACCTGAAGCTTTCTTT; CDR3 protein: CASTLTGGVPEAFF
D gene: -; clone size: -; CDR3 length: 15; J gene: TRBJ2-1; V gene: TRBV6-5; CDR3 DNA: TGTGCCAGCAGCCTGAAAAGGGGCTCCTACAATGAGCAGTTCTTC; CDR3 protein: CASSLKRGSYNEQFF
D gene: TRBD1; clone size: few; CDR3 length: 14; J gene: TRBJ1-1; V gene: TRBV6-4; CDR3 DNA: TGTGCCAGCAGGGGACAGCGGATGAACACTGAAGCTTTCTTT; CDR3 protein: CASRGQRMNTEAFF
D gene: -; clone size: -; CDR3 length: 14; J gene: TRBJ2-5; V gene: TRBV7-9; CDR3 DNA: TGTGCCAGCAGCTTTGGCGGGGCACAAGAGACCCAGTACTTC; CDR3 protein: CASSFGGAQETQYF
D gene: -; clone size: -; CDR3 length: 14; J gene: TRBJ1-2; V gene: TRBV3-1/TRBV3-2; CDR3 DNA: TGTGCCAGCAGCCAACTCAGGGGCAGGGGAGGCTACACCTTC; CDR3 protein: CASSQLRGRGGYTF
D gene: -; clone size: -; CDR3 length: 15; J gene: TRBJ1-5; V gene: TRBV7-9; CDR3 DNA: TGTGCCAGCAGCTTAGGTCTTTCCCCGGAGCAGCCCCAGCATTTT; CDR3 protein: CASSLGLSPEQPQHF
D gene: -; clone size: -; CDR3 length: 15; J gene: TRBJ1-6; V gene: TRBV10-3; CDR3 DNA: TGTGCCATCAGTGAGTCCCCGGGTATTAATTCACCCCTCCACTTT; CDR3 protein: CAISESPGINSPLHF
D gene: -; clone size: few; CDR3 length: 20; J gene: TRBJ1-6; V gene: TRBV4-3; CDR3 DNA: TGCGCCAGCAGCGGCTCCCTCAGGACTTCTACGAGCTCCTATAATTCACCCCTCCACTTT; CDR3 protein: CASSGSLRTSTSSYNSPLHF
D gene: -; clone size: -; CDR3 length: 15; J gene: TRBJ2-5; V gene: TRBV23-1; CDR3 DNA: TGCGCCAGCAGTCATAGGGGCCCCGAAGGAGAGACCCAGTACTTC; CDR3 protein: CASSHRGPEGETQYF
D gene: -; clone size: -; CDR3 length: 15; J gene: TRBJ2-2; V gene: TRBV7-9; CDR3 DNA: TGTGCCAGCAGCTTAGCGCAGGGTAGGACCGGGGAGCTGTTTTTT; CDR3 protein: CASSLAQGRTGELFF
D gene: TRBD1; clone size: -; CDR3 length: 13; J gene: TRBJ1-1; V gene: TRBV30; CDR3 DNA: TGTGCCTGGGGCCGAGGGACAGGCACTGAAGCTTTCTTT; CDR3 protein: CAWGRGTGTEAFF
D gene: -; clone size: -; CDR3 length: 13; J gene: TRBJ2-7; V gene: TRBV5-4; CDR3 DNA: TGTGCCAGCAGGCGGTGGGGGGTCTACGAGCAGTACTTC; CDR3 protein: CASRRWGVYEQYF